Below are 16 T cell receptor beta chains sequenced from a single sample in a study of early T cells in non-severe SARS-CoV-2 infection. TCRdb called the 5' RACE reads again in MiXCR, with one record for every CDR3 protein. The repertoire includes tens of thousands of distinct CDR3 sequences, around a tenth of them detected once, and roughly 10% sits in the top ten. The material sequenced was whole blood. Source of these receptors: an adult who was a healthcare worker with PCR-confirmed SARS-CoV-2 infection or an uninfected control (not recorded which).

This clonotype was seen repeatedly, ten times or more. The rearrangement links TRBV7-2 to TRBJ2-3; unclear D gene. This CDR3 spans 12 amino acids. With 1 base removed from V and 6 bases from J, the gap between germline ends came to 5 bases. Germline V gene sequence: CDR1 SGHTA, CDR2 FQGNSA. DNA for the CDR3: TGTGCCAGCAGCTTAGAAAGGGATACGCAGTATTTT. Translated: CASSLERDTQYF.

The table lists this clonotype with many counts. The chain couples TRBV5-5 to TRBJ1-3; 9 positions agree with TRBD1. The CDR3 runs to 15 residues. The ends lost 3 bases at V and 0 bases at J; junction bases unmatched: 1. CDR1 is SGHKS and CDR2 is YYEKEE in the germline V gene (reference sequence). CDR3 DNA sequence: TGTGCCAGCAGCTCGGACAGGGGCTCTGGAAACACCATATATTTT. This translates into CASSSDRGSGNTIYF.

This sequence joins TRBV10-3 and TRBJ1-2; tentative D call: TRBD1 (6 bases). The CDR3 has 16 residues. The ends were cut back, 0 bases at V and 2 bases at J, with 13 bases in the middle. Looked up from germline, CDR1 is ENHRY and CDR2 is SYGVKD. The CDR3 nucleotides read TGTGCCATCAGTGAGTCCGCAGGGGACTTGAACTATGGCTACACCTTC. Translated: CAISESAGDLNYGYTF.

This clonotype was picked up many times. This chain connects TRBV18 to TRBJ2-3; maybe TRBD1 (5 bases). V lost 5 bases and J 5 bases, leaving 11 bases between the germline ends. There are 13 residues in the CDR3. The germline gives CDR1 KGHSH, CDR2 LQKENI. The CDR3 sequence is CASSAGWEDTQYF. The CDR3 bases are TGTGCCAGCTCAGCAGGGTGGGAAGATACGCAGTATTTT.

V and J are TRBV11-2 and TRBJ2-5; D call uncertain. Germline CDR1 is SGHAT and CDR2 is FQNNGV. V was clipped by 4 bases and J by 5 bases, with 17 bases between them. The CDR3 runs to 15 residues. The CDR3 nucleotides are TGTGCCAGCAGCTCGTTGCCCGACACTCCGGAGACCCAGTACTTC. Translated, it gives CASSSLPDTPETQYF.

The chain employs TRBV12-3 or TRBV12-4 and TRBJ2-1, with no clear D. CDR3 length: 14 residues. Trimming shortened V by 4 bases and J by 0 bases, and 7 bases separated the two germline ends. DNA of the CDR3: TGTGCCAGCAGTTCCTCGAGCTCCTACAATGAGCAGTTCTTC. This codes for CASSSSSSYNEQFF.

About this clonotype: One end of the junction does not line up with germline, which may come from a read error. The chain carries TRBV18 and TRBJ1-2; D gene unclear. This CDR3 is 15 amino acids long. Per germline, CDR1 KGHSH and CDR2 LQKENI. The DNA of the CDR3 is TGTGCCAACTCACCACCGGGCACCGCCTCCAATGGCTACACCTTC. Translation gives CANSPPGTASNGYTF.

Notes on this clonotype: This may come from a read error, since a much larger clone is one base off. The V and J genes are TRBV3-1 and TRBJ2-7; 9 nucleotides align to TRBD1. Germline CDR1 LGHDT, CDR2 YNNKEL (reference sequence). V was clipped by 4 bases and J by 3 bases; unmatched bases: 4. The CDR3 spans 14 residues. This chain's CDR3 is CASSPRDRVYEQYF. The CDR3, as DNA: TGTGCCAGCAGCCCTCGGGACAGGGTCTACGAGCAGTACTTC.

This clonotype was counted at least ten times. The chain links TRBV28 to TRBJ1-5; the D gene is possibly TRBD1 (5 bases). The V end lost 3 bases, the J end lost 2 bases, and 8 bases lay between the germline ends. The germline V gene encodes CDR1 MDHEN and CDR2 SYDVKM. CDR3 length: 14 residues. The CDR3 here is CASSLAGRNQPQHF. In DNA, the CDR3 is TGTGCCAGCAGTTTGGCGGGGCGCAATCAGCCCCAGCATTTT.

This clonotype was recorded at least ten times. The rearrangement uses TRBV14 and TRBJ2-4, with no clear D. This CDR3 comprises 16 residues. The V and J ends lost 2 bases and 4 bases respectively, with 15 bases between them. Per the germline V gene, CDR1 is SGHDN and CDR2 is FVKESK. The CDR3 bases are TGTGCCAGCAGCCAAAGTAGAGAGTGGCGGAAAAACATTCAGTACTTC. Its translation is CASSQSREWRKNIQYF.

This clonotype has a handful of counts. The V and J genes are TRBV10-3 and TRBJ1-6, with D possibly TRBD1 on 5 matching bases. V was trimmed by 2 bases and J by 8 bases, leaving 13 bases between them. This CDR3 comprises 15 residues. Germline V gene lookup returns CDR1 ENHRY and CDR2 SYGVKD. This CDR3 reads CAISEDGGIDSPLHF. In DNA, the CDR3 is TGTGCCATCAGTGAGGACGGGGGAATTGATTCACCCCTCCACTTT.

There are many counts of this clonotype. The rearrangement uses TRBV10-3 and TRBJ2-3, with D possibly matching TRBD1 (5 bases). CDR3 length: 16 amino acids. Per germline, CDR1 ENHRY and CDR2 SYGVKD. Between the trimmed V and J ends, which lost 0 bases and 0 bases, there was a span of 10 bases. DNA of the CDR3: TGTGCCATCAGTGAGTCACCAGGGATTAGCACAGATACGCAGTATTTT. Translation: CAISESPGISTDTQYF.

The V call is TRBV6-5, the J call TRBJ2-7; tentatively, D is TRBD2 (6 bases). Germline CDR1 reads MNHEY; CDR2 reads SVGAGI. The ends were cut back, 8 bases at V and 3 bases at J, with 17 bases in the middle. CDR3 size: 14 residues. DNA for the CDR3: TGTGCCAGCCGACCCGGGAGAGGGTACTACGAGCAGTACTTC. It codes for CASRPGRGYYEQYF.

The V and J genes are TRBV5-1 and TRBJ2-7; unclear D gene. Germline loops: CDR1 SGHRS, CDR2 YFSETQ. This CDR3 has 14 amino acids. Between the trimmed V and J ends, which lost 2 bases and 7 bases, there was a span of 16 bases. This chain's CDR3 is CASSLTWNAWEQYF. The CDR3 DNA follows: TGCGCCAGCAGCTTAACTTGGAATGCCTGGGAGCAGTACTTC. Variable domain in full (rest from reference TRBV5-1 and TRBJ2-7): KAGVTQTPRYLIKTRGQQVTLSCSPISGHRSVSWYQQTPGQGLQFLFEYFSETQRNKGNFPGRFSGRQFSNSRSEMNVSTLELGDSALYLCASSLTWNAWEQYFGPGTRLTVT.

The rearrangement joins TRBV11-2 to TRBJ1-5, with TRBD1 matching 7 bases. The CDR3 is 13 amino acids. Germline CDR1 is SGHAT and CDR2 is FQNNGV. The V gene end was trimmed by 3 bases and the J gene end by 7 bases; junction bases not matched to a gene: 3. CDR3: CASSFQGGQPQHF. The CDR3 DNA sequence: TGTGCCAGCAGCTTTCAGGGGGGCCAGCCCCAGCATTTT.

The chain uses TRBV5-5 and TRBJ2-1, with TRBD1 matching 7 bases. Germline CDR1 reads SGHKS; CDR2 reads YYEKEE (reference sequence). The CDR3 spans 15 residues. J was trimmed by 2 bases and V by 10 bases; bases with no gene match: 12. For the CDR3, the DNA is TGTGCCTCCAGCTTGGACCAGGGGGCCTACAATGAGCAGTTCTTC. Translated: CASSLDQGAYNEQFF. Full variable domain (missing parts from reference TRBV5-5 and TRBJ2-1): DAGVTQSPTHLIKTRGQQVTLRCSPISGHKSVSWYQQVLGQGPQFIFQYYEKEERGRGNFPDRFSARQFPNYSSELNVNALLLGDSALYLCASSLDQGAYNEQFFGPGTRLTVL.